This TCR beta chain appears in the sequencing data of a study of Ad26.COV2.S vaccination and SARS-CoV-2 variants. The repertoire was sequenced with immunoSEQ multiplex PCR; TCRdb's copy has only in-frame clones and lacks some. The profile shows 380,000 or so clones, approximately 90% of them singletons. Per germline, CDR1 MNHEY and CDR2 SVGEGT. The CDR3 sequence is 14 residues long. The ends were cut back, 2 bases at V and 0 bases at J, with 8 bases in the middle. Treatment defined: some 19 received Ad26.COV2.S at low or high dose, single or two shots; about five received placebo; per-sample allocation not given. Following the first vaccine or placebo injection, samples were taken on day 63.

The chain combines TRBV6-2 or TRBV6-3 with TRBJ2-7; no clear D gene. The sequence derives from a person aged 18-65 years who received the Ad26.COV2.S COVID-19 vaccine or a placebo. This sample comprised peripheral blood, obtained in a trial of Ad26.COV2.S vaccine versus placebo. CDR3 protein: CASSYGGVSYEQYF. DNA for the CDR3: TGTGCCAGCAGTTACGGCGGCGTCTCCTACGAGCAGTACTTC.